The 12 T cell receptor delta chains presented below share a single source sample, sequenced in a study of gamma-delta chains in newborns, infants, children. TCRdb redid clone calling on the reads using CATT. The sample includes some 5,000 delta-chain clones, about 3% of them seen just once. Sequenced input: blood. All receptors come from a child who was a newborn, infant or young child, either healthy, febrile or measles-vaccinated (not recorded which).

This clone was counted a few times. TCRdb records a much larger clone's protein for this DNA, with a difference at residue 12 that likely arises from a read error; the protein given is the translation of the DNA. DNA for the CDR3: TGTGCCTGTGACTACTGGGGGATACGCTCCTGGGGCACCCGACAGATGTTTTTC. Translated: CACDYWGIRSWGTRQMFF. The J gene is TRDJ3, the V gene TRDV2; 13 bases fit TRDD3. Germline V CDR1 and CDR2: GEAIGNYY, EKD. The CDR3 runs 18 residues.

Sample share makes this clone medium-sized. This sequence may be a read error, since a much larger clone differs from it by one base. This same CDR3 is encoded by further DNA sequences in the sample. This sequence joins TRDV2 and TRDJ3; 7 bases are shared with TRDD3. V trimming: 1 base; J trimming: 1 base; junction bases outside the gene matches: 0. CDR3 length equals 16 residues. Per the germline V gene, CDR1 is GEAIGNYY and CDR2 is EKD. The CDR3 sequence: CACDTGGSWDTRQMFF. The CDR3 DNA is TGTGCCTGTGACACTGGGGGATCCTGGGACACCCGACAGATGTTTTTC.

Remarks on this clone: This may come from a read error, since a much larger clone is one base off. V gene TRDV1 combines with J gene TRDJ1, with 8 bases aligning to TRDD3. The CDR3 covers 15 residues. Per the germline V gene, CDR1 is TSWWSYY and CDR2 is QGS. The junction had 7 bases not matched to a gene; V was cut back by 2 bases and J by 5 bases. The CDR3 DNA reads as TGTGCTCTTGGGGAAATACTACTGGGGGGTGATAAACTCATCTTT. It yields the protein CALGEILLGGDKLIF.

As regards this clone: This sequence is one base from a far larger clone and is likely a read error. Different DNA sequences within this sample yield the same CDR3. This chain joins TRDV2 and TRDJ2, with 9 nucleotides matching TRDD3. The J segment lost 11 bases and the V segment lost 0 bases, leaving 12 bases of the junction unmatched. The CDR3 has 16 amino acids. Germline V gives CDR1 GEAIGNYY, CDR2 EKD. The CDR3 bases are TGTGCCTGTGACACCGGAGGGGATACGTTCTCCGCCCAACTCTTCTTT. Encoded protein: CACDTGGDTFSAQLFF.

In this sample, this clone turned up a few times. It is likely a read error: a sequence one base away is far more abundant. Additional DNA sequences in this sample encode the identical CDR3. V gene TRDV2 combines with J gene TRDJ2, with 11 bases fitting TRDD3. The CDR3 is made up of 16 amino acids. Germline assignment: CDR1 GEAIGNYY and CDR2 EKD. CDR3 in amino acids: CACDTGMGDTTAQLFF. In DNA form, the CDR3 reads TGTGCCTGTGACACCGGAATGGGGGATACGACAGCACAGCTCTTCTTT.

This clone has a handful of counts. A read error likely explains why the TCRdb protein, taken from a much larger clone, differs from this DNA's translation at residue 4; the protein shown is translated from the DNA. The rearrangement joins TRDV2 to TRDJ3; 9 nucleotides line up with TRDD3. Germline V gives CDR1 GEAIGNYY, CDR2 EKD. With V trimmed by 5 bases and J by 0 bases, 4 bases remained unmatched. This CDR3 region has 17 residues. CDR3 protein: CACGTGGSSWDTRQMFF. The CDR3 DNA reads TGTGCCTGTGGCACTGGGGGAAGCTCCTGGGACACCCGACAGATGTTTTTC.

This clone has only a few counts. Since a much larger clone is just one base distant, this may be a read error. The V and J genes are TRDV2 and TRDJ3; 11 bases line up with TRDD3. The germline V gene encodes CDR1 GEAIGNYY and CDR2 EKD. The CDR3 spans 21 residues. With 0 bases clipped from V and 2 bases from J, the junction kept 11 bases outside the gene matches. The CDR3 nucleotides read TGTGCCTGTGACACCGAGTTCTGTACTGGGGGATATCCCTGGGACACCCGACAGATGTTTTTC. This codes for CACDTEFCTGGYPWDTRQMFF.

Worth noting for this clone: The translation of this DNA and the TCRdb protein of a much larger clone differ at residues 3 and 13, probably owing to a read error; the protein shown here is translated from the DNA. The chain uses TRDV2 and TRDJ3, with D maybe TRDD3 (6 bases). Germline CDR1 and CDR2: GEAIGNYY and EKD. The CDR3 sequence is 19 residues long. The DNA of the CDR3 is TGTGCCCGTGACACCGTACGGCCCCTCGTCGCCTGGGGCACCCGACAGATGTTTTTC. Translation gives CARDTVRPLVAWGTRQMFF.

This clone was seen only a few times. The rearrangement uses TRDV2 and TRDJ3, with 8 bases aligning to TRDD3. CDR3 length: 17 residues. V was pared by 5 bases and J by 2 bases, with 7 bases of the junction left unmatched. Germline lookup yields CDR1 GEAIGNYY and CDR2 EKD. The CDR3 sequence is CACVSTGGPWDTRQMFF. CDR3 in DNA: TGTGCCTGTGTCAGTACTGGGGGCCCCTGGGACACCCGACAGATGTTTTTC.

In its sample, this clone was seen a few times. This likely stems from a read error, as it lies one base from a far larger clone. Other DNA sequences in this sample translate to the same CDR3. The V call is TRAV29/DV5, the J call TRDJ2, with D possibly being TRDD2 (6 bases). The ends were cut back, 0 bases at V and 4 bases at J, with 25 bases in the middle. Looked up from germline, CDR1 is NSMFDY and CDR2 is ISSIKDK. The CDR3 has 19 residues. CDR3 sequence: CAASVPRGGSLSPTAQLFF. CDR3 nucleotides: TGTGCAGCAAGCGTTCCTAGAGGGGGGTCTCTCTCCCCGACAGCACAACTCTTCTTT.

This clone has more than one count but fewer than ten. V is TRDV1 and J is TRDJ2, with TRDD3 as a possible D gene (6 bases). The germline V and J ends were trimmed by 2 bases and 4 bases, with 29 bases remaining between them. CDR3 length: 21 residues. The germline V gene encodes CDR1 TSWWSYY and CDR2 QGS. This CDR3 reads CALGESIFPPAHWESTAQLFF. The CDR3 DNA reads as TGTGCTCTTGGGGAATCCATTTTTCCTCCCGCTCACTGGGAATCGACAGCACAACTCTTCTTT.

There are a few counts of this clone. This chain links TRDV2 with TRDJ2, with 9 bases matching TRDD3. This CDR3 region has 16 residues. The V and J ends lost 2 bases and 0 bases, in that order; junction bases with no gene match: 3. The germline V gene encodes CDR1 GEAIGNYY and CDR2 EKD. The CDR3 DNA is TGTGCCTGTGACAGACTGGGGGAAGCTTTGACAGCACAACTCTTCTTT. Protein: CACDRLGEALTAQLFF.